These 25 T cell receptor beta chains share one sample of origin, sequenced in a study of post-analysis software for immune sequencing data. General study findings and limits: Five TRBV segments were significantly more frequent in patients than in controls. TRBV5-6, TRBV5-1 and TRBV20-1 were among these segments.

The TCR beta cDNA libraries carried unique molecular identifiers. MiXCR, applied by TCRdb to the PCR reads, yields one record per CDR3 protein. Of more than 500,000 distinct CDR3 sequences in the sample, 34% were seen once. No antigen is known for these receptors. Specimen: blood. All receptors come from a girl under 18 with multiple sclerosis.

This clonotype was seen more than once but under ten times. The chain joins TRBV28 to TRBJ2-5, with 8 positions matching TRBD1. The V and J ends lost 5 bases and 5 bases, in that order; junction bases with no gene match: 10. Per germline, CDR1 MDHEN and CDR2 SYDVKM. The CDR3 sequence is 15 residues long. The CDR3: CASSQRTGWSETQYF. CDR3 nucleotides: TGTGCCAGCAGTCAACGGACAGGGTGGTCGGAGACCCAGTACTTC.

This clonotype has ten or more counts. V usage is TRBV3-1 and J usage is TRBJ2-1; 13 bases agree with TRBD2. V lost 5 bases to trimming and J lost 8 bases; unmatched junction nucleotides: 9. This CDR3 spans 16 amino acids. Germline-derived CDR1 and CDR2 are LGHDT and YNNKEL (reference sequence). This CDR3 reads CASSTRLAGGLDEQFF. The CDR3 DNA is TGTGCCAGCAGCACGCGACTAGCGGGGGGTCTGGATGAGCAGTTCTTC.

This clonotype appeared a few times. The rearrangement links TRBV4-1 to TRBJ2-5, with TRBD2 as a possible D gene (6 bases). Per germline, CDR1 MGHRA and CDR2 YSYEKL. Trimming pared 0 bases from V and 0 bases from J, leaving 17 bases between. The CDR3 consists of 18 residues. In nucleotides, the CDR3 is TGCGCCAGCAGCCAAGAGTCGTTGGGCGGGGACCACCAAGAGACCCAGTACTTC. Encoded protein: CASSQESLGGDHQETQYF.

At least ten counts were recorded for this clonotype. The J gene is TRBJ2-1, the V gene TRBV12-3 or TRBV12-4, with D uncertain. The CDR3 loop spans 11 amino acids. V lost 7 bases and J lost 4, with 5 bases in between. CDR3 sequence reads: CASTTYNEQFF. CDR3 DNA sequence: TGTGCCAGCACGACTTACAATGAGCAGTTCTTC.

This clonotype was seen repeatedly, ten times or more. The chain recombines TRBV20-1 with TRBJ1-2; perhaps TRBD1 as D (6 bases). This CDR3 is built from 13 residues. V was pared by 3 bases and J by 4 bases, with 12 bases between. The germline V gene has CDR1 DFQATT and CDR2 SNEGSKA (reference sequence). CDR3 in amino acids: CSASRDKAYGYTF. CDR3 nucleotides: TGCAGTGCTAGCCGGGACAAGGCCTATGGCTACACCTTC.

This clonotype turned up a few times. The V call is TRBV4-1, the J call TRBJ2-7, with D unclear. This CDR3 is built from 15 residues. Trimming cost V 1 base and J 0 bases, with 10 bases left between them. Looked up from germline, CDR1 is MGHRA and CDR2 is YSYEKL. The chain's CDR3 is CASSQVIGSSYEQYF. DNA of the CDR3: TGCGCCAGCAGCCAAGTCATCGGAAGCTCCTACGAGCAGTACTTC.

The chain joins TRBV2 to TRBJ1-5; 8 bases fit TRBD1. CDR3 length: 14 residues. Trimming took 8 bases from V and 5 from J; bases not matched to a gene: 8. Germline V lookup: CDR1 SNHLY, CDR2 FYNNEI. CDR3 nucleotides: TGTGCCAGCGGCGAGACAGGGGACTATCAGCCCCAGCATTTT. Translation gives CASGETGDYQPQHF.

This clonotype was counted a few times. The genes are TRBV7-8 and TRBJ1-2, with 7 bases fitting TRBD1. V lost 4 bases to trimming and J lost 7 bases; unmatched junction nucleotides: 15. The CDR3 loop spans 16 amino acids. The V gene's germline CDR1 is SGHVS and CDR2 FQNEAQ. The CDR3 DNA follows: TGTGCCAGCAGCTCCCGAAGGGGGCGTCGCCTTGTTGGCTACACCTTC. As protein: CASSSRRGRRLVGYTF.

This clonotype was seen a few times. The rearrangement links TRBV6-6 to TRBJ1-5; D is undetermined. The CDR3 length is 14 residues. Per germline, CDR1 MNHNY and CDR2 SVGAGI (reference sequence). V gave up 5 bases and J gave up 7 bases, with 15 bases separating them. The DNA for the CDR3 is TGTGCCAGCAGTGCACCCTTGGAGGGCCAGCCCCAGCATTTT. Translated: CASSAPLEGQPQHF.

This clonotype was detected a few times. This chain connects TRBV7-8 to TRBJ2-5; 7 nucleotides line up with TRBD1. The germline V gene encodes CDR1 SGHVS and CDR2 FQNEAQ. After removal of 5 bases from V and 4 bases from J, the junction contained 16 bases not matched to a gene. The CDR3 sequence is 17 residues long. Here the CDR3 reads CASSNHMTGHLAETQYF. CDR3 nucleotide sequence: TGTGCCAGCAGCAACCACATGACAGGGCATTTGGCAGAGACCCAGTACTTC.

This sequence joins TRBV12-3 or TRBV12-4 and TRBJ1-1; D call uncertain. Trimming left V 6 bases short and J 1 base short, with 12 bases between. CDR3 length equals 14 residues. The DNA for the CDR3 is TGTGCCAGCAGCCATTTTGCCGGGAACACTGAAGCTTTCTTT. Amino acids: CASSHFAGNTEAFF.

A few counts support this clonotype. The CDR3 loop is CASSPSRISYEQYF. CDR3 bases: TGTGCCAGCAGCCCAAGTAGGATCTCCTACGAGCAGTACTTC. The chain combines TRBV11-2 with TRBJ2-5; D gene uncertain. The J call may be wrong; the DNA end is better matched by TRBJ2-7. Germline CDR1 SGHAT, CDR2 FQNNGV. This CDR3 spans 14 amino acids.

The rearrangement links TRBV5-4 to TRBJ1-2; tentative D call: TRBD1 (6 bases). The CDR3 length is 14 residues. V was trimmed by 4 bases and J by 4 bases, leaving 14 bases between them. Germline V gene data show CDR1 as SGHNT and CDR2 as YYREEE (reference sequence). The CDR3 loop reads CASSPRTASYGYTF. In DNA form, the CDR3 reads TGTGCCAGCAGCCCCCGGACAGCCTCCTATGGCTACACCTTC.

This chain connects TRBV29-1 to TRBJ2-5; 10 nucleotides line up with TRBD1. V shed 3 bases, J shed 4 bases, and the junction held 14 bases outside the gene matches. This CDR3 spans 17 amino acids. Per germline, CDR1 SQVTM and CDR2 ANQGSEA. DNA of the CDR3: TGCAGCGTTGACCTTTGGGGGTCGACAGGGGGCGCAGAGACCCAGTACTTC. As protein: CSVDLWGSTGGAETQYF.

The chain recombines TRBV18 with TRBJ2-5; 7 nucleotides align to TRBD2. The CDR3 totals 14 residues. Germline CDR1 is KGHSH and CDR2 is LQKENI. The V segment lost 3 bases and the J segment 11 bases; nucleotides outside the gene matches: 12. This CDR3 reads CASSPVVGGGEQYF. CDR3 in DNA: TGTGCCAGCTCACCCGTCGTCGGCGGGGGAGAGCAGTACTTC.

This clonotype was detected only a few times. The chain links TRBV20-1 to TRBJ1-5; no reliable D call. The CDR3 covers 13 residues. The germline V gene has CDR1 DFQATT and CDR2 SNEGSKA (reference sequence). Trimming removed 0 bases from V and 11 bases from J, with 14 bases in between. CDR3 DNA: TGCAGTGCTAGAGATGGACGGCTTTGGGCCCAGCATTTT. Translated: CSARDGRLWAQHF.

This clonotype has just a few counts. The V call is TRBV5-1, the J call TRBJ1-2; possibly TRBD1 for D (6 bases). This CDR3 has 14 amino acids. The V and J ends lost 0 bases and 3 bases respectively, with 9 bases between them. Germline CDR1 SGHRS, CDR2 YFSETQ. The CDR3 region has the DNA TGCGCCAGCAGCTTGGGGCAGGGGCACTATGGCTACACCTTC. Encoded protein: CASSLGQGHYGYTF.

J is TRBJ2-1 and V is TRBV24-1; D assignment may be TRBD1 or TRBD2 (5 bases each). Trimming left V 2 bases short and J 1 base short, with 11 bases between. The V gene's germline CDR1 is KGHDR and CDR2 SFDVKD. This CDR3 region has 16 residues. CDR3 amino acids: CATSDSWGTSYNEQFF. CDR3 bases: TGTGCCACCAGTGATTCCTGGGGGACGTCCTACAATGAGCAGTTCTTC.

This clonotype occurred a few times. The chain joins TRBV6-1 to TRBJ2-3; TRBD1 matches at 11 bases. The germline gives CDR1 MNHNS, CDR2 SASEGT. The CDR3 spans 14 residues. V dropped 5 bases and J dropped 10; count of bases not matched to a gene: 8. The CDR3: CASSRTGGAVPQYF. The CDR3 bases are TGTGCCAGCAGTCGGACAGGGGGCGCGGTCCCGCAGTATTTT.

This clonotype occurred many times. V usage is TRBV20-1 and J usage is TRBJ2-5; D ambiguous. The CDR3 covers 12 residues. The germline V and J ends were trimmed by 2 bases and 5 bases, with 9 bases remaining between them. The germline V gene has CDR1 DFQATT and CDR2 SNEGSKA (reference sequence). In DNA form, the CDR3 reads TGCAGTGCTAGAAAGGTTGGGGAGACCCAGTACTTC. It yields the protein CSARKVGETQYF.

Comments on this clonotype: The junction does not match germline at one end; this may be a read error. The rearrangement uses TRBV7-8 and TRBJ1-5; D is undetermined. CDR1 and CDR2 from the germline V gene are SGHVS and FQNEAQ. CDR3 length: 13 residues. DNA for the CDR3: TGTGCCAGCAGTTTAGGGTACAATCAGCCCCAGCATTTT. As protein: CASSLGYNQPQHF.

The V gene is TRBV15, the J gene TRBJ2-4; D gene ambiguous. This CDR3 is 13 amino acids long. Germline V gene lookup returns CDR1 LNHNV and CDR2 YYDKDF (reference sequence). The V end was cut by 0 bases, the J end by 13 bases, with 13 bases between. The CDR3 DNA follows: TGTGCCACCAGCAGAGATAGGATCGCGGAGCAGTACTTC. It translates to CATSRDRIAEQYF. Combining the CDR3 with reference TRBV15 and TRBJ2-4 gives the whole variable domain DAMVIQNPRYQVTQFGKPVTLSCSQTLNHNVMYWYQQKSSQAPKLLFHYYDKDFNNEADTPDNFQSRRPNTSFCFLDIRSPGLGDTAMYLCATSRDRIAEQYFGAGTRLSVL.

There are a few counts of this clonotype. The chain employs TRBV9 and TRBJ2-7; 10 bases align to TRBD2. The CDR3 has 16 residues. The germline CDR1 and CDR2 sequences are SGDLS and YYNGEE. J was trimmed by 7 bases and V by 4 bases; bases with no gene match: 14. The CDR3 loop reads CASSILAGGPKGEQYF. The CDR3 DNA follows: TGTGCCAGCAGCATATTAGCGGGGGGCCCTAAGGGAGAGCAGTACTTC.

This clonotype was found a few times. The chain has TRBV5-1 and TRBJ2-7; D may be TRBD1 (7 bases). The CDR3 is made up of 16 amino acids. Trimming pared 3 bases from V and 4 bases from J, leaving 20 bases between. The germline V gene has CDR1 SGHRS and CDR2 YFSETQ. The CDR3 region has the DNA TGCGCCAGCAGCTCGGGTGGAGGGACAGATCTTTACGAGCAGTACTTC. Amino acids: CASSSGGGTDLYEQYF.

This clonotype was seen at least ten times. The genes are TRBV12-3 or TRBV12-4 and TRBJ1-2; 8 bases align to TRBD1. The CDR3 spans 13 residues. Trimming cost V 6 bases and J 4 bases; bases outside gene matches: 4. CDR3 in amino acids: CASRIGQGYGYTF. Written as DNA, the CDR3 is TGTGCCAGCAGGATCGGACAGGGCTATGGCTACACCTTC.